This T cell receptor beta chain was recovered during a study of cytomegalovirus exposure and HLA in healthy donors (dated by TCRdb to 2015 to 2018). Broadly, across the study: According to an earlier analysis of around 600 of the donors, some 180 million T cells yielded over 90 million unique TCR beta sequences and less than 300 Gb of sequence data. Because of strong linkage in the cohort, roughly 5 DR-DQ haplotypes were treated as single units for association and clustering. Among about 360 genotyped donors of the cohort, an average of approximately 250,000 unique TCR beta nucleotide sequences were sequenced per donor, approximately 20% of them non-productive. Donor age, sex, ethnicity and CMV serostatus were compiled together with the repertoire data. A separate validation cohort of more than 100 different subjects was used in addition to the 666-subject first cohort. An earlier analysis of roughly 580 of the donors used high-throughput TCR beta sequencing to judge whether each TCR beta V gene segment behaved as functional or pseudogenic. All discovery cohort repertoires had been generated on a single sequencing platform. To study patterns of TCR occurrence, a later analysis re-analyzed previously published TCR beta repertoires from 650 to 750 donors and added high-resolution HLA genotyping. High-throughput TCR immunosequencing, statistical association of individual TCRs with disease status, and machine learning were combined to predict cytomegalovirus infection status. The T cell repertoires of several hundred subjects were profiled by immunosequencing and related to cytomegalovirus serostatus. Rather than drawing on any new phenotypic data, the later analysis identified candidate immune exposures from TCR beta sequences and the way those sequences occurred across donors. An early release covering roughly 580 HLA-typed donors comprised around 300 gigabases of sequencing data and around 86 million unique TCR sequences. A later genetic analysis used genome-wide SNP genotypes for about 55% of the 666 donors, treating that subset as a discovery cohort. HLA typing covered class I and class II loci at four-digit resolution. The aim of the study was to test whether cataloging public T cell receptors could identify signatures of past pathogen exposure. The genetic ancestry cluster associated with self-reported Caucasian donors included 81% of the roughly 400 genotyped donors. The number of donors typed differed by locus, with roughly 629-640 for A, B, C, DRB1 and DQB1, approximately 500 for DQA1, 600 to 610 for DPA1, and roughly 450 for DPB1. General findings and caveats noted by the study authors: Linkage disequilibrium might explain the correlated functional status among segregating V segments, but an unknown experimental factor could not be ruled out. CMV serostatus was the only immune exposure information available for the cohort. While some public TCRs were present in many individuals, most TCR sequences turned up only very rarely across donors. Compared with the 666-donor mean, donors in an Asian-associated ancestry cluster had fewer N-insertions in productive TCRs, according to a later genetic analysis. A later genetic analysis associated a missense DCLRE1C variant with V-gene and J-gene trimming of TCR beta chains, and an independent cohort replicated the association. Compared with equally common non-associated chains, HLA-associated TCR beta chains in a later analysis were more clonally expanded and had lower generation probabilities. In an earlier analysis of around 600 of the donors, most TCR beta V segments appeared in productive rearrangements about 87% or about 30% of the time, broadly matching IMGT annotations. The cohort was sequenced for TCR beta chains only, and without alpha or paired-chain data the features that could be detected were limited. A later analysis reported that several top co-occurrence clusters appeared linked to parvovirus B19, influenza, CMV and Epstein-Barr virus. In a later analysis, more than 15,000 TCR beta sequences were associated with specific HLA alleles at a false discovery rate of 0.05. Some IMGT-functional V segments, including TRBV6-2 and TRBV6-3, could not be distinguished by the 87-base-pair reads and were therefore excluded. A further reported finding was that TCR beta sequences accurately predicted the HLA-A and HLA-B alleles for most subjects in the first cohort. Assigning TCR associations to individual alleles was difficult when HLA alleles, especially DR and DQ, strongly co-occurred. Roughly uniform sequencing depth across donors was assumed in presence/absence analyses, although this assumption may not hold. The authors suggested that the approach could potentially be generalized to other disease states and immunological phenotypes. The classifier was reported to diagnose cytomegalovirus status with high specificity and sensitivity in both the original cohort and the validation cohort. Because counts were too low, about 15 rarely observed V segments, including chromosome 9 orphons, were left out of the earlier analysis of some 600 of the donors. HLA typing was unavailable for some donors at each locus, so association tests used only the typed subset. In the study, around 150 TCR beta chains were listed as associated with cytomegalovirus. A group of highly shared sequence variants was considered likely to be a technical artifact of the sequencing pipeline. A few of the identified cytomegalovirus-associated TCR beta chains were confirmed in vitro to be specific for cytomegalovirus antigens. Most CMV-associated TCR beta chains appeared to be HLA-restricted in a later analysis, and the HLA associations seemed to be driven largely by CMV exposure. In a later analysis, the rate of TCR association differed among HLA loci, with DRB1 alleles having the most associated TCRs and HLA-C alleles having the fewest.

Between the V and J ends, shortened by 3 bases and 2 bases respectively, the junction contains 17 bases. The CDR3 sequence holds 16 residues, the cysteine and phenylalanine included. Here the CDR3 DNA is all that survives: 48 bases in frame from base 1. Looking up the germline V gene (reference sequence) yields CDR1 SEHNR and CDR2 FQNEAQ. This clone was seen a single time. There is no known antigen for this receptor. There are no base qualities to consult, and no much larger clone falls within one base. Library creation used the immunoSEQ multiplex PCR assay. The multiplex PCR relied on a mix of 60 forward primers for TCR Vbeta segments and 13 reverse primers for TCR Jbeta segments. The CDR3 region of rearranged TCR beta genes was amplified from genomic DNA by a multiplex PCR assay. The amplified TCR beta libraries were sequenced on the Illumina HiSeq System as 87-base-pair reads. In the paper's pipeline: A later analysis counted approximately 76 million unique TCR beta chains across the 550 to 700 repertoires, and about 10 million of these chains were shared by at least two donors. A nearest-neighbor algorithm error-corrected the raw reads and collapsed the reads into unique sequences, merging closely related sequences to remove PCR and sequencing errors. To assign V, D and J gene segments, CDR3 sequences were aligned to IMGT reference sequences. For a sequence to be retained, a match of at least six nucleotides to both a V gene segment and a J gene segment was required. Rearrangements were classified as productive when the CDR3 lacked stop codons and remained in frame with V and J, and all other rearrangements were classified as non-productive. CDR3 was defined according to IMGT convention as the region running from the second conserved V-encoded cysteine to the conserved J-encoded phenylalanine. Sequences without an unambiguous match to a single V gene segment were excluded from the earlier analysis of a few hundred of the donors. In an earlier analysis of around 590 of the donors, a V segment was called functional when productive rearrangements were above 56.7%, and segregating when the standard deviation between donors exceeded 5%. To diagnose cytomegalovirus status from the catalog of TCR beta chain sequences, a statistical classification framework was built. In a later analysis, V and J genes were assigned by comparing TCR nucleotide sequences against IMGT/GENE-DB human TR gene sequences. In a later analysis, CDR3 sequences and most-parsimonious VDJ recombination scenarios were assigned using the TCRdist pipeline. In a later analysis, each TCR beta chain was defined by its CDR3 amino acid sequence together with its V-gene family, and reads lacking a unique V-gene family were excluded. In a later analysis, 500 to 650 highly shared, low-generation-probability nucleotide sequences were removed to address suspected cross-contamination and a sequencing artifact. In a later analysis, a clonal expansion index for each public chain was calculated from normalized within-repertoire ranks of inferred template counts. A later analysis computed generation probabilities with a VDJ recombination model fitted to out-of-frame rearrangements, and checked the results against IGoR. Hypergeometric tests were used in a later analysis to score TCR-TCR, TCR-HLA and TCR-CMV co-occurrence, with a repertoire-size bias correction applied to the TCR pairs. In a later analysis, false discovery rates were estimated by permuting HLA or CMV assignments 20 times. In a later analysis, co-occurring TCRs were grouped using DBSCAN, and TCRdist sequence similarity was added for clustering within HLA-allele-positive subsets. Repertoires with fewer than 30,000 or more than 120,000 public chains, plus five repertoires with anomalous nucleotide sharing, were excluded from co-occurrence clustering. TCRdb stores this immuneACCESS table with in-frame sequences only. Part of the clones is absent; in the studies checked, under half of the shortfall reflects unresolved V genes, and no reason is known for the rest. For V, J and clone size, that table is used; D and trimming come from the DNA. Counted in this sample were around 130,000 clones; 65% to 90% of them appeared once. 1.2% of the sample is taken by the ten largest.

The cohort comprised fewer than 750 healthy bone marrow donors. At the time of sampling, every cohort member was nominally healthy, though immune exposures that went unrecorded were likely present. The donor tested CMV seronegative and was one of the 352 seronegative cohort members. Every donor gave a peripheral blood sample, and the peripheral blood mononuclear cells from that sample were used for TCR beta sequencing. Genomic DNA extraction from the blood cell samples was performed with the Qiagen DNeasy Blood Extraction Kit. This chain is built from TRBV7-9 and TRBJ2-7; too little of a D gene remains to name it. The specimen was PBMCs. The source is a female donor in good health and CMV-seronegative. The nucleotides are TGTGCCAGCAGCTTCCTTTTTCTTGGGCCGACCTACGAGCAGTACTTC. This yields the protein CASSFLFLGPTYEQYF.